The entry below gives a single TCR beta chain sequence along with its context. This record comes from a study of preoperative IRX-2 immunotherapy in early breast cancer. Clones were sequenced by immunoSEQ multiplex PCR, and TCRdb holds only the in-frame ones, with some missing. The repertoire holds approximately 26,000 clones, roughly 80% seen once, with roughly 6.8% in the top ten. V dropped 4 bases and J dropped 1; count of bases not matched to a gene: 2. The CDR3 consists of 14 residues. Germline lookup yields CDR1 SGHRS and CDR2 YFSETQ. Treatment given: preoperative locoregional IRX-2 cytokine immunotherapy.

Specimen: lymph node tissue, collected after IRX-2 immunotherapy. The sequence was collected from a human donor with breast cancer. This chain uses TRBV5-1 with TRBJ1-5, with 7 bases identical to TRBD1. This CDR3 reads CASSPGQSNQPQHF. Here the CDR3 DNA reads TGCGCCAGCAGCCCGGGACAGAGCAATCAGCCCCAGCATTTT.